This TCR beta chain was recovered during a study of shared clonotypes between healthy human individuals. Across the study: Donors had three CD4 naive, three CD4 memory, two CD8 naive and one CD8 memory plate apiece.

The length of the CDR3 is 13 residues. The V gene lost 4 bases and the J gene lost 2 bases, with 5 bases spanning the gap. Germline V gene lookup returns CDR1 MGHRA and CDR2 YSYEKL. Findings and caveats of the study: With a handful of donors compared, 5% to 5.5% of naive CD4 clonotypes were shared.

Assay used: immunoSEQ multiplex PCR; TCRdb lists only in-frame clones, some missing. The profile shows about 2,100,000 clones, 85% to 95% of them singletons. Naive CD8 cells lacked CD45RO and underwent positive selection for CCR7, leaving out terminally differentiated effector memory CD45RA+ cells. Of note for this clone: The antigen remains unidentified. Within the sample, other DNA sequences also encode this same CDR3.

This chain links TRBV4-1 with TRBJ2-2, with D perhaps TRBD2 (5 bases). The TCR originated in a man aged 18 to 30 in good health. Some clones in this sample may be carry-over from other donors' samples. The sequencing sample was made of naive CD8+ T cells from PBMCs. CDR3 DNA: TGCGCCAGCAGCCGACTAAACACCGGGGAGCTGTTTTTT. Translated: CASSRLNTGELFF.